The 19 T cell receptor beta chains reported below all come from one sample, sequenced in a study of blood T cell repertoires in COVID-19. The repertoire was sequenced with immunoSEQ multiplex PCR; TCRdb's copy has only in-frame clones and lacks some. This table holds 21,000 or so clones, 70% to 90% found once. The sequenced material came from peripheral blood. These receptors were collected from a human donor in a cohort sampled during active COVID-19. The donor label of this sample is uncertain.

The gene calls are TRBV2 and TRBJ2-5, with D perhaps matching TRBD2 (6 bases). This CDR3 contains 14 residues. V lost 7 bases to trimming and J lost 2 bases, with 14 bases between them. CDR1 is SNHLY and CDR2 is FYNNEI in the germline V gene. CDR3 sequence: CASTPFGGQETQYF. CDR3 in DNA: TGTGCCAGCACCCCGTTCGGGGGACAAGAGACCCAGTACTTC.

This sequence joins TRBV5-1 and TRBJ2-2, with D unclear. Per the germline V gene, CDR1 is SGHRS and CDR2 is YFSETQ. Deletions cut 2 bases from V and 1 base from J, with 12 bases between. This CDR3 is built from 16 residues. The DNA for the CDR3 is TGCGCCAGCAGCTTTGACGGAGCCGGGAACACCGGGGAGCTGTTTTTT. Translating it yields CASSFDGAGNTGELFF.

The chain is built from TRBV19 and TRBJ1-5, with 9 bases matching TRBD1. This CDR3 has 13 amino acids. V lost 7 bases to trimming and J lost 7 bases; unmatched junction nucleotides: 5. Germline V gives CDR1 LNHDA, CDR2 SQIVND (reference sequence). The CDR3 nucleotides are TGTGCCAGTAATAGACAGGGGGAACAGCCCCAGCATTTT. Translating gives CASNRQGEQPQHF.

The chain carries TRBV6-4 and TRBJ2-2; a possible D gene is TRBD1 (5 bases). Germline V gene lookup returns CDR1 MRHNA and CDR2 SNTAGT. Trimming took 5 bases from V and 2 from J, leaving 9 bases between them. The CDR3 runs 14 residues. CDR3 coding DNA: TGTGCCAGCAGTACCCAGGGAAACACCGGGGAGCTGTTTTTT. As protein: CASSTQGNTGELFF.

V and J are TRBV9 and TRBJ2-1, with 7 bases lining up with TRBD2. From germline, CDR1 is SGDLS and CDR2 YYNGEE. The ends lost 0 bases at V and 3 bases at J; junction bases unmatched: 3. This CDR3 contains 15 residues. The CDR3 DNA follows: TGTGCCAGCAGCGTAGACGGGAGGAACTACAATGAGCAGTTCTTC. This encodes CASSVDGRNYNEQFF.

The J gene is TRBJ1-4, the V gene TRBV6-5; perhaps TRBD1 as D (6 bases). V gave up 2 bases and J gave up 6 bases, with 7 bases separating them. The CDR3 contains 13 residues. Germline loops: CDR1 MNHEY, CDR2 SVGAGI. The DNA of the CDR3 is TGTGCCAGCAGTTACCGACAGGATGAAAAACTGTTTTTT. Translation: CASSYRQDEKLFF.

About this clone itself: Other DNA sequences of this sample code for an identical CDR3. The chain links TRBV19 to TRBJ2-3; 14 bases are a match to TRBD2. The CDR3 covers 18 residues. V shed 5 bases, J shed 0 bases, and the junction held 7 bases outside the gene matches. Germline CDR1 reads LNHDA; CDR2 reads SQIVND (reference sequence). CDR3 sequence reads: CASSGGTSGSPSTDTQYF. The DNA for the CDR3 is TGTGCCAGTAGTGGAGGGACTAGCGGGAGCCCGAGCACAGATACGCAGTATTTT.

The chain employs TRBV3-1 (or the pseudogene TRBV3-2) and TRBJ2-7; 8 bases align to TRBD2. V was clipped by 1 base and J by 3 bases; unmatched bases: 2. This CDR3 spans 14 amino acids. CDR1 is LGHDT and CDR2 is YNNKEL in the germline V gene (reference sequence). The CDR3 nucleotides read TGTGCCAGCAGCCAAGCCGGGACTAGCTACGAGCAGTACTTC. This translates into CASSQAGTSYEQYF.

V gene TRBV11-3 combines with J gene TRBJ2-7; 7 bases are shared with TRBD1. The V segment lost 5 bases and the J segment 3 bases; nucleotides outside the gene matches: 4. From germline, CDR1 is SGHNT and CDR2 YENEEA. The CDR3 has 13 residues. Here the CDR3 reads CASSTQGVYEQYF. In DNA, the CDR3 is TGTGCCAGCAGCACCCAGGGGGTCTACGAGCAGTACTTC. Together with reference TRBV11-3 and TRBJ2-7, the CDR3 gives the full variable domain: EAGVVQSPRYKIIEKKQPVAFWCNPISGHNTLYWYLQNLGQGPELLIRYENEEAVDDSQLPKDRFSAERLKGVDSTLKIQPAELGDSAVYLCASSTQGVYEQYFGPGTRLTVT.

This clone was detected only once. The chain has TRBV5-4 and TRBJ2-3; 7 bases are shared with TRBD2. V was clipped by 10 bases and J by 3 bases; unmatched bases: 11. Per the germline V gene, CDR1 is SGHNT and CDR2 is YYREEE (reference sequence). The CDR3 is 14 residues long. The CDR3 sequence: CAVRGRGGTDTQYF. The CDR3 DNA follows: TGTGCCGTCCGGGGGAGGGGTGGAACAGATACGCAGTATTTT.

The chain employs TRBV5-1 and TRBJ2-5; 9 bases agree with TRBD2. CDR1 is SGHRS, CDR2 YFSETQ, per germline. The length of the CDR3 is 14 residues. V lost 7 bases and J lost 4; bases outside the gene matches: 8. The CDR3 nucleotides read TGCGCCAGCGGCGAGAGCGGGGGGCGAGAGACCCAGTACTTC. Encoded protein: CASGESGGRETQYF.

This chain connects TRBV5-1 to TRBJ2-6; no firm D call. V was shortened by 0 bases and J by 2 bases, with 9 bases between the two germline ends. The CDR3 has 16 amino acids. CDR1 SGHRS and CDR2 YFSETQ come from the germline V gene. In nucleotides, the CDR3 is TGCGCCAGCAGCTTGGTTGCTGGCACTGGGGCCAACGTCCTGACTTTC. It translates to CASSLVAGTGANVLTF.

V gene TRBV18 combines with J gene TRBJ2-7; TRBD2 might be the D (5 bases). CDR1 and CDR2 from the germline V gene are KGHSH and LQKENI. The CDR3 contains 14 residues. V was cut by 5 bases and J by 5 bases, with 16 bases left in between. The CDR3 loop is CASSAVVGRDEQYF. DNA for the CDR3: TGTGCCAGCTCAGCAGTGGTCGGGCGGGACGAGCAGTACTTC.

The V gene is TRBV11-3, the J gene TRBJ2-7, with 8 bases fitting TRBD1. The CDR3 is 15 residues long. V shed 6 bases and J 6 bases; nucleotides not matched to a gene: 13. Germline CDR1 SGHNT, CDR2 YENEEA. The CDR3 sequence: CASSFRQGIFREQYF. The DNA for the CDR3 is TGTGCCAGCAGTTTCAGACAGGGGATTTTCCGCGAGCAGTACTTC.

This sequence joins TRBV10-1 and TRBJ1-1, with 9 bases aligning to TRBD1. V lost 4 bases to trimming and J lost 5 bases; unmatched junction nucleotides: 2. CDR1 is WNHNN and CDR2 is SYGVQD in the germline V gene (reference sequence). This CDR3 contains 13 residues. CDR3 DNA sequence: TGCGCCAGCAGTGGGACAGGGGAAACTGAAGCTTTCTTT. This encodes CASSGTGETEAFF.

This chain links TRBV21-1 with TRBJ1-5. TRBV21-1 represents a pseudogene. There are 16 residues in the CDR3. CDR3 in amino acids: CASAGMAGGCNQPQHF. The CDR3, as DNA: TGTGCCAGTGCCGGTATGGCAGGAGGATGCAATCAGCCCCAGCATTTT.

V and J are TRBV5-8 and TRBJ2-3, with D tentatively TRBD1 (6 bases). With 1 base removed from V and 1 base from J, the gap between germline ends came to 13 bases. Per germline, CDR1 SGHTS and CDR2 YDEGEE. The CDR3 consists of 16 residues. Here the CDR3 DNA reads TGTGCCAGCAGCTTGAACAGGGAATATGGCACAGATACGCAGTATTTT. Its protein is CASSLNREYGTDTQYF.

The chain carries TRBV2 and TRBJ2-4, with TRBD1 identical over 8 bases. Germline V gene sequence: CDR1 SNHLY, CDR2 FYNNEI. The CDR3 extends over 15 amino acids. After removal of 5 bases from V and 3 bases from J, the junction contained 6 bases not matched to a gene. The DNA of the CDR3 is TGTGCCAGCAGTCCCAGGGGGCCGGGCAAAAACATTCAGTACTTC. This codes for CASSPRGPGKNIQYF.

This chain connects TRBV7-2 to TRBJ2-5; the match to TRBD2 covers 10 bases. CDR1 and CDR2 from the germline V gene are SGHTA and FQGNSA. This CDR3 is 16 amino acids long. V shed 4 bases, J shed 5 bases, and the junction held 10 bases outside the gene matches. The CDR3: CASSSSASGSWETQYF. The CDR3 DNA reads TGTGCCAGCAGCTCCTCGGCTAGCGGGAGTTGGGAGACCCAGTACTTC.